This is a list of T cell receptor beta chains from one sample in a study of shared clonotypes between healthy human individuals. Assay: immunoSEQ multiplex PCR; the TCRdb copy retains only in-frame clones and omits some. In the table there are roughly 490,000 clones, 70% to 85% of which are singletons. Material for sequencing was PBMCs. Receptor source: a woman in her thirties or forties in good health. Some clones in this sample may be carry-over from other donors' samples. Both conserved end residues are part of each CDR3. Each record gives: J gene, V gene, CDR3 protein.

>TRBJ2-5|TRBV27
CASTEGLAGVVETQYF
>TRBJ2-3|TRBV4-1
CASSQDPMGDTQYF
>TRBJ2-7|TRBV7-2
CASSPSYVLHEQYF
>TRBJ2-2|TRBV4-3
CASSQVNSGYTGELFF
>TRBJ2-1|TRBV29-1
CSVRTGQEQFF
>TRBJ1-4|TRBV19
CASRGTANNEKLFF
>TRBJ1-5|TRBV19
CASSLTDRDGNQPQHF
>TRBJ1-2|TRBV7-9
CASSSDKFYGYTF
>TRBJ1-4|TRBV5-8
CASSRGQGGRNEKLFF
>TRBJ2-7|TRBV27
CASSSGAPWREQYF
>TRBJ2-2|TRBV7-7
CASSRDMNTGELFF
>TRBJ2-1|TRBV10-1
CASSDRSRGSSNEQFF
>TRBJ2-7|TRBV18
CASSPPLDGAQQYF
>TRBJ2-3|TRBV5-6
CASSLGPTDTQYF
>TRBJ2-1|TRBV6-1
CASSERSGRASNEQFF
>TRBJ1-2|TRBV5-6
CASSAGTAVGEGYTF
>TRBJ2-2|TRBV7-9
CASSLARALGELFF
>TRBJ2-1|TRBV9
CASSVDPGSYNEQFF
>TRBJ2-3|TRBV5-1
CASSLEAGVGADTQYF
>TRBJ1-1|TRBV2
CASSEIDTYTEAFF
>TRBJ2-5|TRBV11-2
CASSFGQRETQYF
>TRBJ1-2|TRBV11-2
CASSFGTGILNYGYTF
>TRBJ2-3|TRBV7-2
CASSVTSSADTQYF
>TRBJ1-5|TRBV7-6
CAVNPHPGHPMYSNQPQHF
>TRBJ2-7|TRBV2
CASWVGGLAGSEQYF
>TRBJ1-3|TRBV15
CATSREGKSAGNTIYF
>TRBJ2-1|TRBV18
CASSPLKSGSSEQFF
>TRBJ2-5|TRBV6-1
CASSEGLAEPQETQYF
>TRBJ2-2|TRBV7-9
CAKDTGELFF
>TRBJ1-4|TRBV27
CASSNPMDRGFEKLFF
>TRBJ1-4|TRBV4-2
CASSLPGQANEKLFF
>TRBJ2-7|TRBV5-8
CASSPTRWTEQYF
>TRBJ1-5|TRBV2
CASSGGGRNQPQHF
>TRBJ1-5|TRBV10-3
CATTDREHQPQHF
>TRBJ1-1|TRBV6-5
CAARGVDVGEAFF
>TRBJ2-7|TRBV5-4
CASSPTGEPYEQYF
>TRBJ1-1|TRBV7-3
CASSLLVNREAFF
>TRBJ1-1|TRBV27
CASSLARLNTEAFF
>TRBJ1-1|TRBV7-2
CASSLVAANTEAFF
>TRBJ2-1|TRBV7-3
CASSLSSNVDEQFF
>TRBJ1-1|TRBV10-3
CAISEYPGKMNTEAFF
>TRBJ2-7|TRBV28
CASSLGAPREQYF
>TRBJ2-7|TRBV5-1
CASSLGTGVGYEQYF
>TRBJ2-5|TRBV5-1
CASRQDKETQYF
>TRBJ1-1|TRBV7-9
CASSPNNRGGNTEAFF
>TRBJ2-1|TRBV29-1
CSAASPPNKNEQFF
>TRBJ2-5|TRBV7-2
CASSLGGLAEETQYF
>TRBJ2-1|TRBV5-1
CASSYLPEGGSYNEQFF